These 24 T cell receptor beta chains share one sample of origin, sequenced in a study of blood T cells in healthy people across ages. PCR was performed a second time for 7 to 11 cycles using a sample-barcoded 5' primer and a J-beta primer mix. One entry per CDR3 protein, called by TCRdb with MiXCR from the 5' RACE reads. The sample holds 1.6 million or so distinct CDR3 sequences; 30% to 35% are singletons and the top ten take over 9%. Material: blood. These receptors came from a woman in her twenties or thirties in good health.

On this clonotype itself: A read error may produce the germline difference seen at one junction end. The rearrangement links TRBV7-6 to TRBJ2-7; a weak D match, TRBD2 (5 bases). Germline lookup yields CDR1 SGHVS and CDR2 FNYEAQ. The CDR3 length is 14 residues. CDR3 DNA sequence: TGTGTCAGCAGCTTAGGTGGGAGTAGCCACGAGCAGTACTTC. Its translation is CVSSLGGSSHEQYF.

The chain is built from TRBV20-1 and TRBJ1-2; TRBD1 might be the D (5 bases). The CDR3 contains 13 residues. In germline, CDR1 is DFQATT, CDR2 SNEGSKA (reference sequence). V gave up 3 bases and J gave up 8 bases, with 16 bases separating them. CDR3 nucleotides: TGCAGTGCTAGTCTTCCAGGGCTTGGGGGCTACACCTTC. Translation gives CSASLPGLGGYTF.

This clonotype has only a few counts. The chain links TRBV11-2 to TRBJ1-2; 9 bases line up with TRBD1. This CDR3 has 15 residues. The germline CDR1 and CDR2 sequences are SGHAT and FQNNGV. V lost 2 bases and J lost 4; bases outside the gene matches: 5. CDR3 sequence (DNA): TGTGCCAGCAGCTTACAGGACAGGGGAACCTATGGCTACACCTTC. This codes for CASSLQDRGTYGYTF.

This clonotype was counted between two and nine times. CDR3 protein: CASSLLWRNRDGYTF. The CDR3 DNA is TGTGCCAGCAGCTTATTATGGAGAAACAGAGATGGCTACACCTTC. This sequence joins TRBV7-2 and TRBJ1-2, with D unclear. CDR3 size: 15 residues. Germline V gives CDR1 SGHTA, CDR2 FQGNSA. Trimming removed 2 bases at V and 6 bases at J, with 16 bases between.

V gene TRBV7-3 combines with J gene TRBJ1-3; D call uncertain. Trimming cost V 5 bases and J 4 bases, with 9 bases left between them. Germline CDR1 reads SGHTA; CDR2 reads FQGTGA. This CDR3 comprises 13 residues. The DNA of the CDR3 is TGTGCCAGCAGCCCTAGATACGGAAACACCATATATTTT. It codes for CASSPRYGNTIYF.

The V call is TRBV6-1, the J call TRBJ1-1; D not certain. Germline CDR1 is MNHNS and CDR2 is SASEGT. CDR3 size: 13 residues. V lost 7 bases and J lost 0, with 9 bases in between. CDR3 residues: CASILGMNTEAFF. The CDR3 nucleotides are TGTGCCAGCATTCTGGGGATGAACACTGAAGCTTTCTTT.

This clonotype was counted a single time. The chain has TRBV27 and TRBJ2-3; D not certain. The germline CDR1 and CDR2 sequences are MNHEY and SMNVEV (reference sequence). Trimming removed 6 bases from V and 5 bases from J, with 12 bases in between. This CDR3 contains 13 residues. In DNA, the CDR3 is TGTGCCAGCAGGTTAGCTCGTGGAGATACGCAGTATTTT. This codes for CASRLARGDTQYF.

This clonotype was detected many times. This chain uses TRBV29-1 with TRBJ2-7; tentatively, D is TRBD2 (7 bases). The CDR3 has 13 amino acids. Germline values: CDR1 SQVTM, CDR2 ANQGSEA. V was pared by 2 bases and J by 4 bases, with 12 bases between. CDR3 protein: CSVEKGEGYEQYF. The CDR3 DNA sequence: TGCAGCGTTGAAAAGGGGGAGGGATACGAGCAGTACTTC.

The table lists this clonotype with many counts. J is TRBJ1-2 and V is TRBV12-3 or TRBV12-4, with D uncertain. V lost 2 bases and J 4 bases, leaving 8 bases between the germline ends. There are 13 residues in the CDR3. The CDR3 is CASSLSQTYGYTF. In nucleotides, the CDR3 is TGTGCCAGCAGTTTATCACAAACCTATGGCTACACCTTC.

CDR3 coding DNA: TGTGCCAGCAGTTACGGTGCGGGAGAGTACAATGAGCAGTTCTTC. Protein sequence: CASSYGAGEYNEQFF. The chain is built from TRBV6-5 and TRBJ2-1; TRBD2 aligns across 7 bases. V lost 2 bases, J lost 4 bases, and 5 bases stayed unmatched. The CDR3 runs 15 residues. Germline V CDR1 and CDR2: MNHEY, SVGAGI.

In DNA form, the CDR3 reads TGTGCCAGCAGCCCGGTATCCTCGGGCGAGGGCTACACCTTC. This codes for CASSPVSSGEGYTF. This rearrangement joins TRBV12-3 or TRBV12-4 to TRBJ1-2; D remains ambiguous. The length of the CDR3 is 14 residues. V lost 6 bases and J lost 8, with 19 bases in between.

The chain has TRBV3-1 and TRBJ2-5; TRBD2 agrees at 9 bases. The CDR3 spans 13 residues. J lost 5 bases, V lost 6 bases, and 4 bases had no gene match. Germline V lookup: CDR1 LGHDT, CDR2 YNNKEL (reference sequence). The CDR3 nucleotides read TGTGCCAGCAGACACACTAGCGGGGAGACCCAGTACTTC. As protein: CASRHTSGETQYF.

This clonotype was seen a single time. This chain joins TRBV29-1 and TRBJ1-4, with D unclear. Germline assignment: CDR1 SQVTM and CDR2 ANQGSEA. This CDR3 is 14 amino acids long. V was cut by 4 bases and J by 3 bases, with 12 bases left in between. As DNA, the CDR3 is TGCAGCGTTGTGGGCAACCCGGCTAATGAAAAACTGTTTTTT. Its translation is CSVVGNPANEKLFF.

This clonotype was detected only a few times. The chain recombines TRBV27 with TRBJ1-6; 7 bases are a match to TRBD1. The CDR3 has 15 amino acids. With V trimmed by 5 bases and J by 9 bases, 10 bases remained unmatched. CDR1 MNHEY and CDR2 SMNVEV come from the germline V gene (reference sequence). The DNA of the CDR3 is TGTGCCAGCAGTAAGACAGGGCAGATTGGTTCACCCCTCCACTTT. It specifies CASSKTGQIGSPLHF.

The chain couples TRBV20-1 to TRBJ1-1; the D gene is possibly TRBD1 (5 bases). There are 15 residues in the CDR3. V gave up 5 bases and J gave up 11 bases, with 27 bases separating them. From germline, CDR1 is DFQATT and CDR2 SNEGSKA (reference sequence). The CDR3 here is CSAHPPLSRVIRAFF. CDR3 DNA: TGCAGTGCTCATCCACCCCTCAGCAGGGTGATTAGGGCTTTCTTT.

V gene TRBV5-1 combines with J gene TRBJ2-1, with D perhaps TRBD2 (6 bases). Trimming shortened V by 4 bases and J by 5 bases, and 16 bases separated the two germline ends. The germline V gene encodes CDR1 SGHRS and CDR2 YFSETQ. This CDR3 comprises 15 residues. Here the CDR3 reads CASSPGVGVNNEQFF. The CDR3 DNA is TGCGCCAGCAGCCCGGGAGTAGGTGTGAACAATGAGCAGTTCTTC.

The chain joins TRBV20-1 to TRBJ2-7; D gene ambiguous. V dropped 6 bases and J dropped 4 bases, with 22 bases sitting between them. CDR3 length: 15 residues. The V gene's germline CDR1 is DFQATT and CDR2 SNEGSKA (reference sequence). In DNA form, the CDR3 reads TGCAGTGCCCCGACCCGGAGTAGCAACTTTTACGAGCAGTACTTC. Its protein is CSAPTRSSNFYEQYF.

This chain joins TRBV3-1 and TRBJ2-5; weak D call: TRBD2 (6 bases). Trimming cost V 1 base and J 6 bases, with 12 bases left between them. The CDR3 covers 14 residues. Germline CDR1 LGHDT, CDR2 YNNKEL (reference sequence). CDR3 sequence reads: CASSQVGREKTQYF. The CDR3 nucleotides are TGTGCCAGCAGCCAAGTGGGGCGGGAAAAGACCCAGTACTTC.

Points on this clonotype: The junction shows a germline mismatch at one end, possibly a read error. The chain has TRBV27 and TRBJ2-7, with a weak D call TRBD2 (6 bases). Germline V lookup: CDR1 MNHEY, CDR2 SMNVEV (reference sequence). This CDR3 has 15 amino acids. In nucleotides, the CDR3 is TGCGCCAGCAGCCTGGGGGGATGGAGGTCCTACGAGCAGTACTTC. Protein product: CASSLGGWRSYEQYF.

The chain is built from TRBV7-8 and TRBJ2-1; 9 bases are a match to TRBD2. This CDR3 spans 18 amino acids. The ends lost 6 bases at V and 0 bases at J; junction bases unmatched: 12. Germline V gene data show CDR1 as SGHVS and CDR2 as FQNEAQ. CDR3 region: CASSLPSGTSSSYNEQFF. The CDR3 nucleotides are TGTGCCAGCAGTTTGCCGTCCGGGACTAGCAGCTCCTACAATGAGCAGTTCTTC.

The V call is TRBV18, the J call TRBJ1-1; a weak D match, TRBD1 (5 bases). The CDR3 consists of 14 residues. V lost 6 bases and J 4 bases, leaving 15 bases between the germline ends. Germline CDR1 KGHSH, CDR2 LQKENI. The CDR3 spells CASSPSTGLTEAFF. In DNA form, the CDR3 reads TGTGCCAGCTCCCCGAGTACGGGGCTCACTGAAGCTTTCTTT. Full variable domain (outside the CDR3, taken from reference TRBV18 and TRBJ1-1): NAGVMQNPRHLVRRRGQEARLRCSPMKGHSHVYWYRQLPEEGLKFMVYLQKENIIDESGMPKERFSAEFPKEGPSILRIQQVVRGDSAAYFCASSPSTGLTEAFFGQGTRLTVV.

V and J are TRBV12-3 or TRBV12-4 and TRBJ1-5; a possible D gene is TRBD1 (6 bases). Trimming stripped 5 bases from V and 7 bases from J, with 21 bases between. This CDR3 has 16 residues. The DNA of the CDR3 is TGTGCCAGCAGTCGAGGCACGGGGGCTCGGGGACAGCCCCAGCATTTT. This sequence encodes CASSRGTGARGQPQHF.

This clonotype was detected only a few times. This CDR3 is CASSLALGLTDTQYF. The CDR3 region has the DNA TGCGCCAGCAGCTTGGCTTTAGGTTTGACAGATACGCAGTATTTT. The J gene is TRBJ2-3, the V gene TRBV5-1; D is ambiguous. The CDR3 is made up of 15 amino acids. From germline, CDR1 is SGHRS and CDR2 YFSETQ. V lost 0 bases to trimming and J lost 3 bases, with 11 bases between them.

The V and J genes are TRBV20-1 and TRBJ1-5; maybe TRBD1 (6 bases). Looked up from germline, CDR1 is DFQATT and CDR2 is SNEGSKA (reference sequence). V was clipped by 7 bases and J by 3 bases, with 13 bases between them. The CDR3 has 13 residues. CDR3 sequence reads: CSGPQGNNQPQHF. The DNA of the CDR3 is TGCAGTGGGCCCCAGGGGAACAATCAGCCCCAGCATTTT.